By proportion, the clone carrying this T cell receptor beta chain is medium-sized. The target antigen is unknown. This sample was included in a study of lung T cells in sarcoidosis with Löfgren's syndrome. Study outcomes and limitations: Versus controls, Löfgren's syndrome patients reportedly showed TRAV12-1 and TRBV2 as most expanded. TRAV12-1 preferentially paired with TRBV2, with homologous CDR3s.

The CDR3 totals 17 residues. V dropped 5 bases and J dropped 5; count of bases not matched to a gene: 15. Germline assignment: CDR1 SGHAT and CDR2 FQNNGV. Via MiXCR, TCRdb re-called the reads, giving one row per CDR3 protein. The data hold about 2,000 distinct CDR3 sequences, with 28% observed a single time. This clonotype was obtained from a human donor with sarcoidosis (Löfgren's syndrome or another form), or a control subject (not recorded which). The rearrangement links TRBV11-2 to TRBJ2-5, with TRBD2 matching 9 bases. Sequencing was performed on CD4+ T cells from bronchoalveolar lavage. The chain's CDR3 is CASSPGRSGGLAETQYF. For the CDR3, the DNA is TGTGCCAGCAGCCCGGGGCGTAGCGGGGGCCTCGCGGAGACCCAGTACTTC.